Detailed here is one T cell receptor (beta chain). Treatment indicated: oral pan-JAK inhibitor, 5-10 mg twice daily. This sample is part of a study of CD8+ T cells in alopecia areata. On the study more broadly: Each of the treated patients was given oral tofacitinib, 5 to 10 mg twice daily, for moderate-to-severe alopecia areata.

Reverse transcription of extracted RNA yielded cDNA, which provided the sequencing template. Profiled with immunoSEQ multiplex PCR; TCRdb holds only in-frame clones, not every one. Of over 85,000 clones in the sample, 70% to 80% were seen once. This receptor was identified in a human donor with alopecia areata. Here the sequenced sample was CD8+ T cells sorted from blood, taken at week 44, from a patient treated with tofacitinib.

The CDR3 nucleotides are TGTGCCACCAGCAGAGAGGCGGAATACACTGAAGCTTTCTTT. Its translation is CATSREAEYTEAFF. The chain recombines TRBV15 with TRBJ1-1; D remains ambiguous. The CDR3 extends over 14 amino acids. V lost 0 bases to trimming and J lost 3 bases, with 8 bases between them. The V gene's germline CDR1 is LNHNV and CDR2 YYDKDF (reference sequence).